Included here is one T cell receptor (beta chain) sequence, with context. The antigen remains unidentified. This CDR3 has 15 residues. The V and J ends lost 6 bases and 7 bases, in that order; junction bases with no gene match: 6. Germline V lookup: CDR1 SGHTA, CDR2 FQGNSA. Specified time point: sample taken at primary tumor resection. From tumor, nontumor lung or frozen PBMC, whole RNA was taken unsorted for sequencing. A total of approximately 69 untreated early-stage non-small cell lung cancer patients served as donors. This specimen belongs to a study of spatial heterogeneity in lung cancer. On the study more broadly: Sequences of the beta chain were consistently detected in greater numbers than alpha-chain sequences.

A unique molecular identifier was attached to every TCR cDNA molecule. A single record per CDR3 protein comes from TCRdb applying MiXCR to the 5' RACE reads. The data contain around 25,000 distinct CDR3 sequences, around 13% of them singletons. Notes on the study in general: Blood contained ubiquitous expanded tumor TCRs more at resection than at follow-up.

Sequencing used PBMCs, obtained at surgery. V and J are TRBV7-2 and TRBJ1-6; 10 bases match TRBD1. This clonotype originated in a female donor with early-stage non-small cell lung cancer. This chain's CDR3 is CASRLRQGANSPLHF. The CDR3 nucleotides are TGTGCCAGCAGACTGAGACAGGGGGCAAATTCACCCCTCCACTTT.